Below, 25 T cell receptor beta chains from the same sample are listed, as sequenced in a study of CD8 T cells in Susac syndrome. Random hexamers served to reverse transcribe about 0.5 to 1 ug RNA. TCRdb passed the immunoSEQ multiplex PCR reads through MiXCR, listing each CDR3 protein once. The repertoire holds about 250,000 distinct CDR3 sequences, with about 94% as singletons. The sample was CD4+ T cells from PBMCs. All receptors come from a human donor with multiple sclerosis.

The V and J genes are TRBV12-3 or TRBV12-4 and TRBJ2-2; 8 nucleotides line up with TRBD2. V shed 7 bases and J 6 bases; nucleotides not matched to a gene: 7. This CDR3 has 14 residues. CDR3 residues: CASTRGGRSGELFF. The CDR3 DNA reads TGTGCCAGCACTCGGGGGGGACGGTCCGGGGAGCTGTTTTTT.

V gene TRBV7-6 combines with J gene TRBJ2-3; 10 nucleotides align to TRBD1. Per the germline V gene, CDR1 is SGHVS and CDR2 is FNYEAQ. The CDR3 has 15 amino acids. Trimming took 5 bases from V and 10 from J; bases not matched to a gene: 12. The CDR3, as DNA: TGTGCCAGCAGCCCCCAAGGGACAGGGGAAATAGCGCAGTATTTT. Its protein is CASSPQGTGEIAQYF. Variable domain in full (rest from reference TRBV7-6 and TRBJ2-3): GAGVSQSPRYKVTKRGQDVALRCDPISGHVSLYWYRQALGQGPEFLTYFNYEAQQDKSGLPNDRFSAERPEGSISTLTIQRTEQRDSAMYRCASSPQGTGEIAQYFGPGTRLTVL.

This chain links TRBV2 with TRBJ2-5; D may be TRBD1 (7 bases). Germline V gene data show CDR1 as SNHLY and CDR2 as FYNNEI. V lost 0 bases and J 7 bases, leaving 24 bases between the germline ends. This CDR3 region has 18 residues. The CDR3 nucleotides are TGTGCCAGCAGTGAAGCGCGAGGGGACAGCCTCTTCGGGAGGACCCAGTACTTC. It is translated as CASSEARGDSLFGRTQYF.

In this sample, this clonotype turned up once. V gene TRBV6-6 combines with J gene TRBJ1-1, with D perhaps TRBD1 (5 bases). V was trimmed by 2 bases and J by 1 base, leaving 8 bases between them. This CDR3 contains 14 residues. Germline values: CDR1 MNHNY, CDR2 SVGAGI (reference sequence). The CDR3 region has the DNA TGTGCCAGCAGTTACAACGGGGCGAACACTGAAGCTTTCTTT. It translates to CASSYNGANTEAFF.

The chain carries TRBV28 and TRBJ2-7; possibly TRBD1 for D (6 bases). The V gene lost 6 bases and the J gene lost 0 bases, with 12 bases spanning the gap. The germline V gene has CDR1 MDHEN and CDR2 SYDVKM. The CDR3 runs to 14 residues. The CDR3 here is CASRPTGSSYEQYF. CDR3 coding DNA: TGTGCCAGCAGACCTACAGGGAGCTCCTACGAGCAGTACTTC.

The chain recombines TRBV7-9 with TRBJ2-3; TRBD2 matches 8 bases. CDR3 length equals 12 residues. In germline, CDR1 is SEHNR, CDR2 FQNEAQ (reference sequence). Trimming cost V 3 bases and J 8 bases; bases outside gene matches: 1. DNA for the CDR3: TGTGCCAGCAGCTTCCTAGCGGGTACGCAGTATTTT. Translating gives CASSFLAGTQYF.

This CDR3 is CASSYWETQYF. The DNA of the CDR3 is TGTGCCAGCAGCTATTGGGAGACCCAGTACTTC. The genes are TRBV3-1 and TRBJ2-5; D call uncertain. The V end lost 5 bases, the J end lost 5 bases, and 6 bases lay between the germline ends. This CDR3 spans 11 amino acids. From germline, CDR1 is LGHDT and CDR2 YNNKEL (reference sequence).

The CDR3 DNA is TGTGCCAGCAGCCCCGTGAGTCGGGCGATGAACACTGAAGCTTTCTTT. It is translated as CASSPVSRAMNTEAFF. The chain uses TRBV3-1 and TRBJ1-1; no definite D call. This CDR3 has 16 residues. CDR1 is LGHDT, CDR2 YNNKEL, per germline (reference sequence). V was clipped by 4 bases and J by 0 bases, with 15 bases between them. The entire variable domain, with the rest obtained from reference TRBV3-1 and TRBJ1-1, is as follows: DTAVSQTPKYLVTQMGNDKSIKCEQNLGHDTMYWYKQDSKKFLKIMFSYNNKELIINETVPNRFSPKSPDKAHLNLHINSLELGDSAVYFCASSPVSRAMNTEAFFGQGTRLTVV.

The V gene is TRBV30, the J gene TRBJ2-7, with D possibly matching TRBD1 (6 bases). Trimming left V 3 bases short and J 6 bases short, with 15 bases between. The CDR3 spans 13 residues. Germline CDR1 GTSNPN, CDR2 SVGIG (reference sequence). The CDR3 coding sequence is TGTGCCTGGAGCGCAGCACAGGGCGGCGAGCAGTACGTC. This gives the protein CAWSAAQGGEQYV.

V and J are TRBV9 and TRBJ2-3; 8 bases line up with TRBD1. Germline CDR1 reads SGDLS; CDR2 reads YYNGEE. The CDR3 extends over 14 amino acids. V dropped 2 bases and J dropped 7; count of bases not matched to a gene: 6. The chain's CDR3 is CASSVSGGTYTQYF. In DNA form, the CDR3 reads TGTGCCAGCAGCGTGTCAGGGGGCACGTATACGCAGTATTTT.

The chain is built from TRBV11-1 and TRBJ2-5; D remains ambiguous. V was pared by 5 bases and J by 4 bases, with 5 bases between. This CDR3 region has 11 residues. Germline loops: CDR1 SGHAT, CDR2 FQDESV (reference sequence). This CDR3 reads CASSRVETQYF. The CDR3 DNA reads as TGTGCCAGCAGCCGGGTAGAGACCCAGTACTTC.

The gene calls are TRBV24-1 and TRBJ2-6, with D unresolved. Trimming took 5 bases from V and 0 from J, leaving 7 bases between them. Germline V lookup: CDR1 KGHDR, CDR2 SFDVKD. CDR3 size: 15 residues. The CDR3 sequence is CATSGPPSGANVLTF. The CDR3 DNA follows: TGTGCCACCAGTGGTCCACCCTCTGGGGCCAACGTCCTGACTTTC.

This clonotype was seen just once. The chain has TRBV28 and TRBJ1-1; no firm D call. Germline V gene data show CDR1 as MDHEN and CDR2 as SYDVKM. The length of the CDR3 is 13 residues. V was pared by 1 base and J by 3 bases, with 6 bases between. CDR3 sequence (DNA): TGTGCCAGCAGTTTATCATGGGACACTGAAGCTTTCTTT. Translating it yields CASSLSWDTEAFF.

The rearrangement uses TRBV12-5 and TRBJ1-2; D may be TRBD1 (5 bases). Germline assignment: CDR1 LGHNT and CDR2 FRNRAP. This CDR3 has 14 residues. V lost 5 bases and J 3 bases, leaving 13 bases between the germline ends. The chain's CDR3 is CASGPRAGYYGYTF. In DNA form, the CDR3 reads TGTGCTAGTGGTCCCAGAGCAGGGTACTATGGCTACACCTTC. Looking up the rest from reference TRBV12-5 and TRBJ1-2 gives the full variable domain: DARVTQTPRHKVTEMGQEVTMRCQPILGHNTVFWYRQTMMQGLELLAYFRNRAPLDDSGMPKDRFSAEMPDATLATLKIQPSEPRDSAVYFCASGPRAGYYGYTFGSGTRLTVV.

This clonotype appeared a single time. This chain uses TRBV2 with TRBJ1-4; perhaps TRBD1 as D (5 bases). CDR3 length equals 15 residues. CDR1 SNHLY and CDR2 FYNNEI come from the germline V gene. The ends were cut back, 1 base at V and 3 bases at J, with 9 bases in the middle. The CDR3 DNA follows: TGTGCCAGCAGTGAAGGTGGGGGTTCTAATGAAAAACTGTTTTTT. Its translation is CASSEGGGSNEKLFF. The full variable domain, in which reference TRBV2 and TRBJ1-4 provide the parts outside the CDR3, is EPEVTQTPSHQVTQMGQEVILRCVPISNHLYFYWYRQILGQKVEFLVSFYNNEISEKSEIFDDQFSVERPDGSNFTLKIRSTKLEDSAMYFCASSEGGGSNEKLFFGSGTQLSVL.

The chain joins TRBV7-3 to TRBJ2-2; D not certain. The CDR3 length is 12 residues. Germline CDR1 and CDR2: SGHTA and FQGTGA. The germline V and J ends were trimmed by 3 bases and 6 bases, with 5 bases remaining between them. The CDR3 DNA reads TGTGCCAGCAGCTTCCCTGCCGGGGAGCTGTTTTTT. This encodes CASSFPAGELFF.

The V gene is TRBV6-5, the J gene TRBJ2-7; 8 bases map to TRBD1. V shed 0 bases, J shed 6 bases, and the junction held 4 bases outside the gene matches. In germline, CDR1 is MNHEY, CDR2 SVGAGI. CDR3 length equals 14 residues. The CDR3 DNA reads TGTGCCAGCAGTTACTCACCGACAGGGGCCGAGCAGTACTTC. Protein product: CASSYSPTGAEQYF.

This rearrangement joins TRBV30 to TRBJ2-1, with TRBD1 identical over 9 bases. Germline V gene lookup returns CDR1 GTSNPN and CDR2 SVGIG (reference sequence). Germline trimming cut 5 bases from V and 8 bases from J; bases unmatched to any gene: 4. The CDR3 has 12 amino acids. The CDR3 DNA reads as TGTGCCTGGGGACAGGGGTTCGATGAGCAGTTCTTC. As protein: CAWGQGFDEQFF.

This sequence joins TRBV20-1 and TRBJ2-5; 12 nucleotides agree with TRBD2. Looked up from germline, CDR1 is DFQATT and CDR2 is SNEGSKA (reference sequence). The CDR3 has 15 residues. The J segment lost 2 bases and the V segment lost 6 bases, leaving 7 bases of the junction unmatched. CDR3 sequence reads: CSALTSGGRQETQYF. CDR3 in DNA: TGCAGTGCCCTGACTAGCGGGGGCCGGCAAGAGACCCAGTACTTC.

This CDR3 is CATLGGGETQYF. The CDR3 DNA reads as TGTGCCACCTTAGGCGGCGGGGAGACCCAGTACTTC. This chain uses TRBV10-3 with TRBJ2-5; possible D gene TRBD2, 5 bases. The germline V gene encodes CDR1 ENHRY and CDR2 SYGVKD. This CDR3 has 12 residues. V lost 10 bases and J 5 bases, leaving 14 bases between the germline ends.

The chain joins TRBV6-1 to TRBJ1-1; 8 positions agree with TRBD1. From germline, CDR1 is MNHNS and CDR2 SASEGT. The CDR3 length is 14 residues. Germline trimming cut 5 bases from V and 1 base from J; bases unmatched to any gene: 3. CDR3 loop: CASSQTGENTEAFF. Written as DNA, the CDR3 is TGTGCCAGCAGTCAGACAGGGGAGAACACTGAAGCTTTCTTT.

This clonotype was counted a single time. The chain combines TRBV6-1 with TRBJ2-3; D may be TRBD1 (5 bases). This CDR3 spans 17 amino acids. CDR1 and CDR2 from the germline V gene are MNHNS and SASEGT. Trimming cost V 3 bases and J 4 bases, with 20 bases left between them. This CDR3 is CASSDPPAGFPPDTQYF. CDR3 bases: TGTGCCAGCAGTGATCCCCCGGCAGGGTTCCCCCCAGATACGCAGTATTTT.

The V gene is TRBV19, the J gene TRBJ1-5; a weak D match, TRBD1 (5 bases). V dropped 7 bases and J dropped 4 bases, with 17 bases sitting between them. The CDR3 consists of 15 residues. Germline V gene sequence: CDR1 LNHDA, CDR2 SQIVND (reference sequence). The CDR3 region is CASNPGQGRNQPQHF. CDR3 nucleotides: TGTGCCAGTAACCCTGGGCAGGGCCGGAATCAGCCCCAGCATTTT.

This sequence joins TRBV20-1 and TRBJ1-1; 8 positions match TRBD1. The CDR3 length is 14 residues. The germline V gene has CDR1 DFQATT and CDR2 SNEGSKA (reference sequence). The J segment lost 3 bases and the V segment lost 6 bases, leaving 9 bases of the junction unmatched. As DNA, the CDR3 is TGCAGTGCCACAGGGGGACCGATAGACACTGAAGCTTTCTTT. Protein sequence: CSATGGPIDTEAFF.

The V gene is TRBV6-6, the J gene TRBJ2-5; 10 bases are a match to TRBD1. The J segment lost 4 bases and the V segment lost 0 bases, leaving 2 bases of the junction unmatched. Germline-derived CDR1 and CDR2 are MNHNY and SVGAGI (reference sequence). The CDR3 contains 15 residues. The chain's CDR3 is CASSYSGTGAETQYF. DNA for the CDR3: TGTGCCAGCAGTTACTCGGGGACAGGGGCAGAGACCCAGTACTTC.